These 21 T cell receptor beta chains originate from one sample sequenced in a study of T-cell memory formation after mild COVID-19. MiXCR was run by TCRdb on the 5' RACE reads, yielding one entry per CDR3 protein. Among 300,000 to 400,000 distinct CDR3 sequences listed, approximately 14% were seen once. Material: PBMCs or a T cell subset sorted from them (not recorded which). Receptors were obtained from a man aged 18 to 29 who had mild COVID-19 (a few samples of this study predate the infection). Cell type and time point are not known.

This clonotype has a handful of counts. J is TRBJ2-7 and V is TRBV6-2 or TRBV6-3; no clear D. Germline-derived CDR1 and CDR2 are MNHEY and SVGEGT. V lost 6 bases and J lost 6, with 9 bases in between. The CDR3 length is 11 residues. CDR3 amino acids: CASSPASEQYF. CDR3 in DNA: TGTGCCAGCAGCCCGGCGTCCGAGCAGTACTTC.

This clonotype was seen more than once but under ten times. The V and J genes are TRBV7-9 and TRBJ1-1; TRBD1 matches 10 bases. The CDR3 is made up of 15 amino acids. J gave up 5 bases and V 5 bases, and 8 bases lay outside the gene matches. Looked up from germline, CDR1 is SEHNR and CDR2 is FQNEAQ (reference sequence). This CDR3 is CASSPGTGEETEAFF. The CDR3 nucleotides read TGTGCCAGCAGCCCTGGGACAGGGGAGGAAACTGAAGCTTTCTTT.

This clonotype was seen only a few times. The chain is built from TRBV27 and TRBJ2-5; no clear D gene. The length of the CDR3 is 12 residues. Germline CDR1 reads MNHEY; CDR2 reads SMNVEV (reference sequence). Trimming stripped 8 bases from V and 5 bases from J, with 12 bases between. DNA for the CDR3: TGTGCCAGCGGAGATATGGGGGAGACCCAGTACTTC. This gives the protein CASGDMGETQYF.

The rearrangement links TRBV19 to TRBJ1-5, with TRBD1 as a possible D gene (5 bases). The CDR3 length is 15 residues. V dropped 3 bases and J dropped 6 bases, with 15 bases sitting between them. Germline lookup yields CDR1 LNHDA and CDR2 SQIVND (reference sequence). DNA for the CDR3: TGTGCCAGTAGTATTTTGGGACGGCTCACTCAGCCCCAGCATTTT. Its protein is CASSILGRLTQPQHF.

This chain uses TRBV7-9 with TRBJ2-3; no clear D gene. CDR1 is SEHNR and CDR2 is FQNEAQ in the germline V gene (reference sequence). This CDR3 is 17 amino acids long. V was shortened by 1 base and J by 0 bases, with 14 bases between the two germline ends. CDR3 residues: CASSLGRSAFSTDTQYF. DNA of the CDR3: TGTGCCAGCAGCTTAGGGCGGAGCGCTTTTAGCACAGATACGCAGTATTTT.

This clonotype has only a few counts. This rearrangement joins TRBV20-1 to TRBJ1-2; no firm D call. V lost 0 bases to trimming and J lost 8 bases, with 13 bases between them. In germline, CDR1 is DFQATT, CDR2 SNEGSKA (reference sequence). The CDR3 runs 13 residues. The CDR3 loop reads CSARDVPAGGYTF. DNA of the CDR3: TGCAGTGCTAGAGATGTCCCAGCTGGAGGCTACACCTTC.

This clonotype was recorded a few times. The chain joins TRBV20-1 to TRBJ2-7; possible D gene TRBD2, 6 bases. The ends were cut back, 6 bases at V and 2 bases at J, with 11 bases in the middle. The CDR3 length is 12 residues. Per germline, CDR1 DFQATT and CDR2 SNEGSKA (reference sequence). This chain's CDR3 is CSASAGTYEQYF. The DNA for the CDR3 is TGCAGTGCCTCAGCGGGTACCTACGAGCAGTACTTC.

This clonotype was counted between two and nine times. The rearrangement links TRBV4-2 to TRBJ1-4, with D possibly being TRBD1 (5 bases). CDR1 and CDR2 from the germline V gene are LGHNA and YNFKEQ. V dropped 4 bases and J dropped 7 bases, with 22 bases sitting between them. The CDR3 spans 17 residues. This chain's CDR3 is CASSRDSAGHTSEKLFF. The CDR3 nucleotides are TGTGCCAGCAGCCGTGATTCGGCAGGGCATACAAGTGAAAAACTGTTTTTT.

This clonotype showed up many times. This chain connects TRBV5-5 to TRBJ2-2, with unresolved D. Germline assignment: CDR1 SGHKS and CDR2 YYEKEE (reference sequence). V lost 2 bases to trimming and J lost 1 base, with 6 bases between them. This CDR3 contains 14 residues. CDR3 coding DNA: TGTGCCAGCAGCTTAGAGTGGAACACCGGGGAGCTGTTTTTT. It yields the protein CASSLEWNTGELFF.

This clonotype has more than one count but fewer than ten. The V gene is TRBV6-1, the J gene TRBJ2-6; D is unresolved. V shed 2 bases and J shed 2 bases, with 4 bases lying between them. This CDR3 region has 14 residues. Germline-derived CDR1 and CDR2 are MNHNS and SASEGT. This CDR3 reads CASSERAGANVLTF. CDR3 nucleotides: TGTGCCAGCAGTGAAAGGGCTGGGGCCAACGTCCTGACTTTC.

The chain employs TRBV2 and TRBJ2-5; D gene uncertain. V was shortened by 7 bases and J by 0 bases, with 15 bases between the two germline ends. Germline V gene lookup returns CDR1 SNHLY and CDR2 FYNNEI. The CDR3 totals 15 residues. The CDR3 DNA follows: TGTGCCAGCATTAGCCCAACCGTGTACCAAGAGACCCAGTACTTC. Amino acids: CASISPTVYQETQYF.

The rearrangement joins TRBV21-1 to TRBJ1-6. TRBV21-1 is classified as a pseudogene. This CDR3 comprises 13 residues. The CDR3 DNA sequence: TGTGCCAGCAGGAGAGGGAGTAGTTCACCCCTCCACTTT. It translates to CASRRGSSSPLHF.

V is TRBV7-6 and J is TRBJ1-4, with 7 bases identical to TRBD1. CDR1 is SGHVS and CDR2 is FNYEAQ in the germline V gene. Trimming removed 5 bases from V and 6 bases from J; junction bases left unmatched: 6. The length of the CDR3 is 14 residues. As DNA, the CDR3 is TGTGCCAGCAGCGAAAGCCAGGGGGATGAAAAACTGTTTTTT. It is translated as CASSESQGDEKLFF.

V and J are TRBV2 and TRBJ2-2; D is perhaps TRBD1 (6 bases). The CDR3 extends over 13 amino acids. The germline gives CDR1 SNHLY, CDR2 FYNNEI. Trimming took off 8 bases at V and 0 bases at J, with 7 bases between the two ends. The CDR3 DNA reads TGTGCCAGCGGGACAACGAACACCGGGGAGCTGTTTTTT. Its translation is CASGTTNTGELFF. Full variable domain (missing parts from reference TRBV2 and TRBJ2-2): EPEVTQTPSHQVTQMGQEVILRCVPISNHLYFYWYRQILGQKVEFLVSFYNNEISEKSEIFDDQFSVERPDGSNFTLKIRSTKLEDSAMYFCASGTTNTGELFFGEGSRLTVL.

This clonotype was counted between two and nine times. The CDR3 spells CASSSGSDTQYF. Here the CDR3 DNA reads TGTGCCAGCTCTTCCGGATCAGATACGCAGTATTTT. The V gene is TRBV18, the J gene TRBJ2-3, with D hard to call. V gave up 6 bases and J gave up 4 bases, with 8 bases separating them. CDR1 and CDR2 (germline): KGHSH, LQKENI. The CDR3 spans 12 residues.

This clonotype showed up just a few times. The V gene is TRBV20-1, the J gene TRBJ1-5; D is possibly TRBD1 (5 bases). Germline V CDR1 and CDR2: DFQATT, SNEGSKA (reference sequence). The CDR3 is made up of 13 amino acids. V was pared by 0 bases and J by 5 bases, with 8 bases between. The CDR3 loop reads CSARDDRYQPQHF. Here the CDR3 DNA reads TGCAGTGCTAGAGATGACAGATATCAGCCCCAGCATTTT.

The sample holds many counts of this clonotype. J is TRBJ2-4 and V is TRBV5-1; 8 positions agree with TRBD2. The CDR3 has 13 residues. Unmatched junction bases numbered 12, after V lost 4 bases and J lost 15 bases. Germline V gene data show CDR1 as SGHRS and CDR2 as YFSETQ. The CDR3 DNA follows: TGCGCCAGCAGCCCCACAGCGGGGGAAATTAGGTACTTC. The encoded protein is CASSPTAGEIRYF.

The V and J genes are TRBV6-1 and TRBJ1-6; TRBD1 agrees at 7 bases. The V segment lost 1 base and the J segment 4 bases; nucleotides outside the gene matches: 1. Germline V gene data show CDR1 as MNHNS and CDR2 as SASEGT. The CDR3 contains 15 residues. CDR3 in DNA: TGTGCCAGCAGTGAAGGGGGACAGTATAATTCACCCCTCCACTTT. Translating it yields CASSEGGQYNSPLHF.

The rearrangement joins TRBV30 to TRBJ2-3; the D is unclear. The germline CDR1 and CDR2 sequences are GTSNPN and SVGIG (reference sequence). This CDR3 is built from 13 residues. Trimming shortened V by 7 bases and J by 0 bases, and 11 bases separated the two germline ends. As DNA, the CDR3 is TGTGCCTCACAGCGCTCTAGCACAGATACGCAGTATTTT. Translated, it gives CASQRSSTDTQYF.

V is TRBV6-6 and J is TRBJ1-5, with D possibly TRBD1 on 5 matching bases. Germline V CDR1 and CDR2: MNHNY, SVGAGI (reference sequence). V was shortened by 11 bases and J by 7 bases, with 15 bases between the two germline ends. This CDR3 spans 12 amino acids. This CDR3 reads CARPEGSQPQHF. DNA of the CDR3: TGTGCCCGCCCGGAGGGGAGCCAGCCCCAGCATTTT.

The sample holds a few counts of this clonotype. The V gene is TRBV4-3, the J gene TRBJ1-6; D might be TRBD1 (6 bases). Germline CDR1 is LGHNA and CDR2 is YSLEER. The CDR3 has 15 amino acids. Trimming stripped 0 bases from V and 8 bases from J, with 11 bases between. CDR3 protein: CASSQEGGAYSPLHF. CDR3 DNA sequence: TGCGCCAGCAGCCAAGAGGGGGGGGCTTATTCACCCCTCCACTTT.